The 17 T cell receptor beta chains below all came from one sample that was sequenced in a study of T-cell reconstitution after alpha-beta-depleted transplantation in children. A TCRbeta library incorporating unique molecular identifiers was prepared. TCRdb re-called the PCR reads with MiXCR, one entry per CDR3 protein. The data hold roughly 300,000 distinct CDR3 sequences, with more than 9% observed a single time. The specimen was peripheral blood, collected 180 days after TCRalphabeta/CD19-depleted stem cell transplant. These receptors were collected from a male patient between 2 and 10 years old who had a stem cell transplant for chronic granulomatous disease, so the T cells may come from the graft donor.

Ten or more counts support this clonotype. V gene TRBV7-9 combines with J gene TRBJ2-1; D may be TRBD1 (5 bases). V shed 5 bases and J shed 5 bases, with 16 bases lying between them. Germline V gene sequence: CDR1 SEHNR, CDR2 FQNEAQ (reference sequence). The CDR3 runs 15 residues. The CDR3 DNA reads as TGTGCCAGCAGCCCCTGGGGCTCCCGGAACAATGAGCAGTTCTTC. Translating gives CASSPWGSRNNEQFF.

This clonotype appeared many times. This chain's CDR3 is CASSTTGRRYEQYF. For the CDR3, the DNA is TGTGCCAGCAGTACCACGGGACGCAGGTACGAGCAGTACTTC. The V gene is TRBV27, the J gene TRBJ2-7; the D call may be TRBD1 or TRBD2 (5 bases each). CDR3 length: 14 residues. Germline CDR1 is MNHEY and CDR2 is SMNVEV (reference sequence). Trimming left V 5 bases short and J 4 bases short, with 15 bases between.

Many counts were recorded for this clonotype. The chain uses TRBV20-1 and TRBJ1-1; tentative D call: TRBD1 (6 bases). Trimming took off 3 bases at V and 5 bases at J, with 22 bases between the two ends. Germline CDR1 is DFQATT and CDR2 is SNEGSKA (reference sequence). The length of the CDR3 is 16 residues. Here the CDR3 reads CSASPHLGAHPTEAFF. CDR3 DNA sequence: TGCAGTGCTAGTCCCCATTTGGGGGCGCATCCGACTGAAGCTTTCTTT.

This chain connects TRBV19 to TRBJ2-3; 8 bases agree with TRBD1. With 7 bases clipped from V and 6 bases from J, the junction kept 9 bases outside the gene matches. The CDR3 runs to 14 residues. Germline CDR1 and CDR2: LNHDA and SQIVND (reference sequence). CDR3 sequence: CASTPGQGADTQYF. DNA of the CDR3: TGTGCCAGTACCCCTGGACAGGGTGCTGATACGCAGTATTTT.

This clonotype was detected many times. J is TRBJ2-7 and V is TRBV15, with TRBD1 matching over 8 bases. The germline V gene has CDR1 LNHNV and CDR2 YYDKDF (reference sequence). The CDR3 consists of 15 residues. Trimming cost V 3 bases and J 3 bases; bases outside gene matches: 7. In nucleotides, the CDR3 is TGTGCCACCAGCAGTCCCGGGACAGGACGCTACGAGCAGTACTTC. Its translation is CATSSPGTGRYEQYF. The variable domain in full, with the rest retrieved from reference TRBV15 and TRBJ2-7, is DAMVIQNPRYQVTQFGKPVTLSCSQTLNHNVMYWYQQKSSQAPKLLFHYYDKDFNNEADTPDNFQSRRPNTSFCFLDIRSPGLGDTAMYLCATSSPGTGRYEQYFGPGTRLTVT.

This clonotype occurred a few times. The gene calls are TRBV7-9 and TRBJ1-5, with TRBD1 as a possible D gene (6 bases). The V end was cut by 4 bases, the J end by 0 bases, with 10 bases between. The V gene's germline CDR1 is SEHNR and CDR2 FQNEAQ (reference sequence). This CDR3 is built from 15 residues. The CDR3 nucleotides are TGTGCCAGCAGCTGGGGGGACAATAGCAATCAGCCCCAGCATTTT. Its protein is CASSWGDNSNQPQHF.

This clonotype was observed many times. V and J are TRBV7-6 and TRBJ1-1; 7 nucleotides align to TRBD1. The V gene's germline CDR1 is SGHVS and CDR2 FNYEAQ. This CDR3 comprises 15 residues. V gave up 5 bases and J gave up 3 bases; unmatched junction bases: 9. The CDR3 nucleotides are TGTGCCAGCAGCCCGCCGACAGGGAGCCACACTGAAGCTTTCTTT. Translation gives CASSPPTGSHTEAFF.

The table lists this clonotype with many counts. This sequence joins TRBV7-8 and TRBJ2-3; 10 bases agree with TRBD2. CDR3 size: 16 residues. V was clipped by 9 bases and J by 5 bases; unmatched bases: 14. The germline gives CDR1 SGHVS, CDR2 FQNEAQ. The CDR3 region has the DNA TGTGCCAGTCATCATACCCTAGCGGGGGAGGGAGATACGCAGTATTTT. Protein product: CASHHTLAGEGDTQYF.

Turning to this clonotype: This may come from a read error, since a much larger clone is one base off. The V and J genes are TRBV15 and TRBJ2-7; TRBD1 aligns across 8 bases. Per germline, CDR1 LNHNV and CDR2 YYDKDF (reference sequence). This CDR3 region has 14 residues. The CDR3 DNA sequence: TGTGCCGCCAGCAGAGACAGGGGCCCCTACGAGCAGTACTTC. Protein sequence: CAASRDRGPYEQYF.

This clonotype occurred many times. The CDR3 is CASSHLSGTGELFF. The CDR3 region has the DNA TGTGCCAGCAGCCACCTTAGCGGGACCGGGGAGCTGTTTTTT. The chain employs TRBV3-1 and TRBJ2-2; 7 nucleotides align to TRBD2. J gave up 5 bases and V 3 bases, and 3 bases lay outside the gene matches. This CDR3 contains 14 residues. Germline-derived CDR1 and CDR2 are LGHDT and YNNKEL (reference sequence).

Notes on this clonotype: The conserved final phenylalanine or tryptophan is absent from the CDR3, which likely points to a read error. V usage is TRBV20-1 and J usage is TRBJ1-1; a weak D match, TRBD1 (6 bases). In germline, CDR1 is DFQATT, CDR2 SNEGSKA (reference sequence). Trimming took off 2 bases at V and 8 bases at J, with 18 bases between the two ends. The CDR3 is made up of 14 amino acids. The CDR3 is CSARRPGAVTEAFL. As DNA, the CDR3 is TGCAGTGCTAGACGGCCGGGGGCCGTCACCGAAGCTTTCCTT.

This clonotype occurred many times. The chain couples TRBV20-1 to TRBJ2-1; D gene uncertain. Germline lookup yields CDR1 DFQATT and CDR2 SNEGSKA (reference sequence). Trimming stripped 5 bases from V and 0 bases from J, with 11 bases between. The CDR3 is made up of 14 amino acids. CDR3 sequence (DNA): TGCAGTGCTTGTAAGGAGAGCTCCTACAATGAGCAGTTCTTC. The encoded protein is CSACKESSYNEQFF.

This clonotype was counted ten times or more. The V gene is TRBV7-2, the J gene TRBJ2-3; either TRBD1 or TRBD2 may supply D (5 bases each). V lost 1 base and J lost 4, with 15 bases in between. Per the germline V gene, CDR1 is SGHTA and CDR2 is FQGNSA. CDR3 size: 16 residues. The CDR3, as DNA: TGTGCCAGCAGCTTAGTCCGGGACCGGTACGCAGATACGCAGTATTTT. Translation: CASSLVRDRYADTQYF. Drawing the rest from reference TRBV7-2 and TRBJ2-3, the complete variable domain is GAGVSQSPSNKVTEKGKDVELRCDPISGHTALYWYRQSLGQGLEFLIYFQGNSAPDKSGLPSDRFSAERTGGSVSTLTIQRTQQEDSAVYLCASSLVRDRYADTQYFGPGTRLTVL.

This clonotype showed up many times. This sequence joins TRBV6-1 and TRBJ2-1; TRBD2 matches at 9 bases. This CDR3 is built from 11 residues. The V gene's germline CDR1 is MNHNS and CDR2 SASEGT. J was trimmed by 15 bases and V by 3 bases; bases with no gene match: 3. The CDR3 nucleotides are TGTGCCAGCAGTGAGAGCGGGGGGACGTTCTTC. It specifies CASSESGGTFF.

This clonotype was picked up many times. The V gene is TRBV12-3 or TRBV12-4, the J gene TRBJ1-6; unclear D gene. V was shortened by 5 bases and J by 2 bases, with 16 bases between the two germline ends. The CDR3 has 17 residues. CDR3 bases: TGTGCCAGCAGTGACCGTCTCCCGACCCCCTATAATTCACCCCTCCACTTT. Amino acids: CASSDRLPTPYNSPLHF.

This clonotype was picked up many times. The chain links TRBV29-1 to TRBJ2-5; D might be TRBD1 (6 bases). CDR1 and CDR2 from the germline V gene are SQVTM and ANQGSEA. The CDR3 length is 13 residues. V lost 6 bases, J lost 4 bases, and 15 bases lay in between. CDR3 amino acids: CSVAQDRRETQYF. CDR3 bases: TGCAGCGTGGCTCAAGACAGGAGAGAGACCCAGTACTTC.

As concerns this clonotype: A much larger clone is a single base away; this may be a read error. The CDR3 loop is CSARFGLAGFNELFF. The CDR3 DNA follows: TGCAGTGCTAGATTTGGACTAGCGGGTTTCAATGAGCTGTTCTTC. V is TRBV20-1 and J is TRBJ2-1; 11 nucleotides match TRBD2. There are 15 residues in the CDR3. Germline CDR1 is DFQATT and CDR2 is SNEGSKA (reference sequence).